This T cell receptor beta chain was documented in a study of blood T cell repertoires in COVID-19. Study-level background: In each case, the material was cDNA or gDNA derived from T cells, B-cell-depleted T cells, or PBMCs.

In the original processing: It was from reference gene primer amplification that nucleated cell counts were estimated. Here immunoSEQ multiplex PCR was the method, and the copy in TCRdb shows in-frame clones only, minus some. V and J calls and clone size are given by that table; D and trimming were obtained from the DNA. The sample carries 200,000 to 250,000 clones, around 90% recorded once. V lost 4 bases, J lost 6 bases, and 18 bases lay in between. The CDR3 extends over 16 amino acids. Germline CDR1 reads SGHVS; CDR2 reads FQNEAQ. V gene TRBV7-8 combines with J gene TRBJ1-4, with a possible D match to TRBD1 (6 bases). The sequence derives from a man in his 60s who had recovered from COVID-19. Sequencing input: peripheral blood. This CDR3 is CASSSYRENLDEKLFF. CDR3 DNA sequence: TGTGCCAGCAGCTCATACAGGGAAAACCTTGATGAAAAACTGTTTTTT.